Included here is one TCR beta chain sequence, with context. Its cognate antigen is unknown. These data are taken from a study of cytomegalovirus exposure and HLA in healthy donors. Per the germline V gene, CDR1 is SGHVS and CDR2 is FQNEAQ. V was trimmed by 5 bases and J by 6 bases, leaving 11 bases between them. The CDR3 consists of 13 residues. The donors comprised healthy bone marrow donors. General study findings and limits: A later analysis linked a missense DCLRE1C variant to TCR beta V- and J-gene trimming. Rare TCR sequences dominated, though some public TCRs recurred in many donors. Across all donors, roughly uniform sequencing depth was an assumption of the presence/absence analyses.

The PCR used 60 Vbeta and 13 Jbeta primers. Repertoires were generated with immunoSEQ multiplex PCR, while TCRdb's copy carries only in-frame clones and drops some. Among 140,000 to 150,000 clones, roughly 86% were seen once, and the ten largest hold around 0.51%. The sequencing input was PBMCs. The rearrangement links TRBV7-8 to TRBJ1-5, with D unclear. The receptor comes from a woman in her thirties or forties in good health and CMV-seronegative. The chain's CDR3 is CASSPERTQPQHF. CDR3 nucleotide sequence: TGTGCCAGCAGCCCGGAGCGCACTCAGCCCCAGCATTTT.